The clone carrying this TCR beta chain occurred once. Its antigen is undetermined. Fresh-frozen tumor tissue and more than two years of survival data were available for all. Up to about 2 ug genomic DNA was used for TCRB CDR3 amplification. The assay was immunoSEQ multiplex PCR, and TCRdb's table has in-frame clones only and misses some. This repertoire shows about 3,100 clones, 75% to 80% found once; its top ten account for nearly 4.5%. The data are from a study of glioma-infiltrating T cells after dendritic cell vaccination. Unmatched junction bases numbered 11, after V lost 0 bases and J lost 9 bases. Germline values: CDR1 SGHTA, CDR2 FQGNSA. This CDR3 has 17 amino acids. Study-wide results and limits: The cohort had few patients with full blood and tumor sets. Estimated pretreatment TIL content predicted outcome after dendritic cell vaccination.

V gene TRBV7-2 combines with J gene TRBJ2-1, with 10 nucleotides matching TRBD2. This specimen was tumor tissue, taken before dendritic cell vaccination. The TCR was taken from a human donor with glioblastoma. The CDR3 region is CASSLARAGGRRGEQFF. The CDR3 coding sequence is TGTGCCAGCAGCTTAGCTAGAGCGGGGGGGCGTCGTGGTGAGCAGTTCTTC.